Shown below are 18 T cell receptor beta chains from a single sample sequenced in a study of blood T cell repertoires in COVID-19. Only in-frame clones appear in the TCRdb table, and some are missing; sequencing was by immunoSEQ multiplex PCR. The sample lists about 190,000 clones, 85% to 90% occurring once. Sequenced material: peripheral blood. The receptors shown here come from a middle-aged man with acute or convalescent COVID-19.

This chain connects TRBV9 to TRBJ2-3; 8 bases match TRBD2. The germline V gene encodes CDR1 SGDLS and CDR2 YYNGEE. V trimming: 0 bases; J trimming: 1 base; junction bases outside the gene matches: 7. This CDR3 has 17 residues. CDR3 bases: TGTGCCAGCAGCGTAGGCGACCGGCGGGAGGGCACAGATACGCAGTATTTT. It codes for CASSVGDRREGTDTQYF.

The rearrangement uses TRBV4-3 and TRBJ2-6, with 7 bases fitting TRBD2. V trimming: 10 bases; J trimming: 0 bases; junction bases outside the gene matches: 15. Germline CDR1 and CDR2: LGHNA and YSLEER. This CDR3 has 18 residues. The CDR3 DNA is TGCGCCACCAGTCCTGGGAGGGGCGCAAGCTCTGGGGCCAACGTCCTGACTTTC. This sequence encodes CATSPGRGASSGANVLTF.

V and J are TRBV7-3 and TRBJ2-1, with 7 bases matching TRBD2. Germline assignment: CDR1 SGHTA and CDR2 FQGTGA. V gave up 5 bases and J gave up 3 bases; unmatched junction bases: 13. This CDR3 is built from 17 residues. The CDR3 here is CASSPRSAGELYNEQFF. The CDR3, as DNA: TGTGCCAGCAGCCCTCGCAGTGCGGGGGAGCTCTACAATGAGCAGTTCTTC.

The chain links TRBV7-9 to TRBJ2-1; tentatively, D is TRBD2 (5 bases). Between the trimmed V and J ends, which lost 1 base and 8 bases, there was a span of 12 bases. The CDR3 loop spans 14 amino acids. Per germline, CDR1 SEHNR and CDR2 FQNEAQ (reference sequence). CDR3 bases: TGTGCCAGCAGCTTAGTGGAGGATCACCATGAGCAGTTCTTC. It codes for CASSLVEDHHEQFF.

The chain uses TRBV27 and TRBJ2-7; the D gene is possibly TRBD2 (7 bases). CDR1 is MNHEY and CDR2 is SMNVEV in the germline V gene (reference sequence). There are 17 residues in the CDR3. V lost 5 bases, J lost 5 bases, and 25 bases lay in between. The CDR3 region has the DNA TGTGCCAGCAGTGGTAAAATTACGGGGGGCGCAGGGCACGAGCAGTACTTC. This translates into CASSGKITGGAGHEQYF.

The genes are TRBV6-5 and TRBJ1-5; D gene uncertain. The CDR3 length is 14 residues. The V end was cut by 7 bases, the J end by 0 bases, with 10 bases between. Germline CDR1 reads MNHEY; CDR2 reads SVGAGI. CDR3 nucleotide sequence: TGTGCCAGCATGAGAGCTTATAGCAATCAGCCCCAGCATTTT. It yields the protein CASMRAYSNQPQHF.

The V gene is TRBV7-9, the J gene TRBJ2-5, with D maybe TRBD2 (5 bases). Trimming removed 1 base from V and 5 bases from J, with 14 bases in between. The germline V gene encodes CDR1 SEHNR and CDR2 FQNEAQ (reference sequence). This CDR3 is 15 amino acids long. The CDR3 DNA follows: TGTGCCAGCAGCTTAGGAACCGGGGTAACGGAGACCCAGTACTTC. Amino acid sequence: CASSLGTGVTETQYF.

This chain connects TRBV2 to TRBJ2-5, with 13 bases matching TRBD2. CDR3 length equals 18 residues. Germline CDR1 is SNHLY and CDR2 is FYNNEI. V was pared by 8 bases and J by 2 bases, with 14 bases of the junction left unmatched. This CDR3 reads CASRYDHRGLAGQETQYF. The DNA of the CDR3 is TGTGCCAGCCGGTATGATCACAGGGGACTAGCGGGACAAGAGACCCAGTACTTC.

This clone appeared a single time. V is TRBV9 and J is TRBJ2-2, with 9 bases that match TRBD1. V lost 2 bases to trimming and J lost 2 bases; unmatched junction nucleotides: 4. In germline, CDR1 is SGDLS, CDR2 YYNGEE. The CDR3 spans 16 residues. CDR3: CASSVGTGLNTGELFF. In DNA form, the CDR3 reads TGTGCCAGCAGCGTTGGGACAGGGCTTAACACCGGGGAGCTGTTTTTT.

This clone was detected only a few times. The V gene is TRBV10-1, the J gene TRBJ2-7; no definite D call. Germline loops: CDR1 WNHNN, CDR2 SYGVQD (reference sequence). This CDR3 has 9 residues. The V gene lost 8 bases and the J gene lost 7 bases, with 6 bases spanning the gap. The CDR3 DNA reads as TGCGCCAGCCTTTTTGAGCAGTACGTC. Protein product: CASLFEQYV.

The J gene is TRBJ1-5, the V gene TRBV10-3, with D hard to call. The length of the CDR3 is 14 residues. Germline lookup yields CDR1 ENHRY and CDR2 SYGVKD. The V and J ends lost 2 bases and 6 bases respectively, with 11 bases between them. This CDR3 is CAISEDEFSQPQHF. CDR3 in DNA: TGTGCCATCAGTGAGGATGAGTTTAGTCAGCCCCAGCATTTT.

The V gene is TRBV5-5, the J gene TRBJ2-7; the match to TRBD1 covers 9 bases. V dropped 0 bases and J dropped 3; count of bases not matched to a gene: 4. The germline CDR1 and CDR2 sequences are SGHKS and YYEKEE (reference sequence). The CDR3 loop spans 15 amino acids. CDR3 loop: CASSLGGGQGYEQYF. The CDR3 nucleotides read TGTGCCAGCAGCTTGGGTGGGGGACAGGGCTACGAGCAGTACTTC.

As DNA, the CDR3 is TGTGCCAGTTCCGACAGGGGGAACTCCTACGAGCAGTACTTC. It encodes CASSDRGNSYEQYF. The chain joins TRBV19 to TRBJ2-7, with 9 bases aligning to TRBD1. Unmatched junction bases numbered 5, after V lost 8 bases and J lost 0 bases. Looked up from germline, CDR1 is LNHDA and CDR2 is SQIVND (reference sequence). The CDR3 consists of 14 residues.

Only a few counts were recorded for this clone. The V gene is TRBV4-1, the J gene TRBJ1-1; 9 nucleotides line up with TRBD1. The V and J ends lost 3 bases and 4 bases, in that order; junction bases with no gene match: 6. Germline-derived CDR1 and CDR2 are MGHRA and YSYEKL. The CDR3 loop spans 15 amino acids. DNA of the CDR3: TGCGCCAGCAGCCAGGGACAGGGCCGGAGCACTGAAGCTTTCTTT. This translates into CASSQGQGRSTEAFF.

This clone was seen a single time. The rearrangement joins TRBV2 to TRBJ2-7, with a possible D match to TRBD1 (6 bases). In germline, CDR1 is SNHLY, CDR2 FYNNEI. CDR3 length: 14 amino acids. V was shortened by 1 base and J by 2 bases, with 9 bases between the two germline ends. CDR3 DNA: TGTGCCAGCAGTGAAGGGTGGGGGCCCTACGAGCAGTACGTC. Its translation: CASSEGWGPYEQYV.

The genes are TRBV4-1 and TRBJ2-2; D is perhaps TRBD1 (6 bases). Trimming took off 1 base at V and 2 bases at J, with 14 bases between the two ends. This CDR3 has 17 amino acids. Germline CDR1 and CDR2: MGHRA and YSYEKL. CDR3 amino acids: CASSQGPTGLNTGELFF. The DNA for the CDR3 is TGCGCCAGCAGCCAAGGCCCGACAGGTTTAAACACCGGGGAGCTGTTTTTT.

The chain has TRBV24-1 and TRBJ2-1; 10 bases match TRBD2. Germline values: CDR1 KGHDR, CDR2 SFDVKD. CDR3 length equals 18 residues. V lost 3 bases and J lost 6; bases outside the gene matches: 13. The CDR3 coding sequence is TGTGCCACCAGTGATGTGGCTGGGGCTAGCGGGAGTGGCAATGAGCAGTTCTTC. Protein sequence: CATSDVAGASGSGNEQFF.

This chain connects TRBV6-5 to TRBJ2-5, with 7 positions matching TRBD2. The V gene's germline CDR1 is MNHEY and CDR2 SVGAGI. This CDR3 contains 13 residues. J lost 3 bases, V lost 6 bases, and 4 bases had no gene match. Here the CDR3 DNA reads TGTGCCAGCAGCCGGACTAGGGAAGAGACCCAGTACTTC. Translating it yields CASSRTREETQYF.